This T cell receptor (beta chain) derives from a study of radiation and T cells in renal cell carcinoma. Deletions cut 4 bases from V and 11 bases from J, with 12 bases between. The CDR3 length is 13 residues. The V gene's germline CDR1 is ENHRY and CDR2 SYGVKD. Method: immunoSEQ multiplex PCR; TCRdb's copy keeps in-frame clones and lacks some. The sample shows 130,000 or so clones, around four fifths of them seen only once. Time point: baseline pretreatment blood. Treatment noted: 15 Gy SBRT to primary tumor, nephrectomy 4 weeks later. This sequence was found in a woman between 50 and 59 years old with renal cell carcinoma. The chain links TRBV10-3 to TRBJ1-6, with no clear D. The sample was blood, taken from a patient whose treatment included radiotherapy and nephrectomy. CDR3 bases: TGTGCCATCAGTGTGGACCAAATCACACCCCTCCACTTT. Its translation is CAISVDQITPLHF.